This T cell receptor (beta chain) was captured by sequencing in a study of blood T cell repertoires in COVID-19. Original data processing: It was from reference gene primer amplification that nucleated cell counts were estimated. The protocol was immunoSEQ multiplex PCR, while the TCRdb copy is restricted to in-frame clones and leaves out a portion. Clonal size and the V and J genes are those of that table, whereas D and trimming came from the DNA. The table lists roughly 430,000 clones, approximately 91% of them singletons. Participant ages covered roughly 18 to 89 years across around 25 US areas. Shortly before study entry, within 2 weeks, exposed participants had met a COVID-19 case. The CDR3 covers 12 residues. Germline loops: CDR1 SGHTA, CDR2 FQGNSA. The V end lost 4 bases, the J end lost 4 bases, and 8 bases lay between the germline ends.

The sample taken for sequencing was PBMCs or T cells enriched from blood (not recorded which). The chain recombines TRBV7-2 with TRBJ2-7, with a possible D match to TRBD1 (5 bases). This receptor was taken from a woman aged 18-35 years who had been exposed to COVID-19. The CDR3 sequence is CASSSNRYEQYF. In DNA form, the CDR3 reads TGTGCCAGCAGCTCGAACAGGTACGAGCAGTACTTC.